Below are 18 T cell receptor beta chains sequenced from a single sample in a study of blood T cell repertoires in COVID-19. The data were produced by immunoSEQ multiplex PCR, yet TCRdb's version contains in-frame clones alone and is incomplete. Found here are fewer than 250,000 clones, 84% of them singletons; the top ten hold about 3.3%. The sample taken for sequencing was PBMCs or T cells enriched from blood (not recorded which). The receptors come from a woman aged 25 to 45 who had been exposed to COVID-19.

Regarding this clone: The sample contains more than one DNA sequence encoding this CDR3. The V call is TRBV11-2, the J call TRBJ2-2; D is ambiguous. The CDR3 totals 12 residues. Trimming cost V 5 bases and J 4 bases, with 5 bases left between them. Germline V gives CDR1 SGHAT, CDR2 FQNNGV. The CDR3 nucleotides read TGTGCCAGCAGCCCCGGCACCGGGGAGCTGTTTTTT. The encoded protein is CASSPGTGELFF.

The chain recombines TRBV12-3 or TRBV12-4 with TRBJ2-3; no definite D call. This CDR3 region has 13 residues. Trimming removed 6 bases at V and 3 bases at J, with 10 bases between. CDR3 amino acids: CASRTLGTDTQYF. As DNA, the CDR3 is TGTGCCAGCAGGACACTTGGAACAGATACGCAGTATTTT.

The chain uses TRBV18 and TRBJ1-5; D call uncertain. Germline V gene sequence: CDR1 KGHSH, CDR2 LQKENI. The CDR3 is 13 residues long. V was trimmed by 3 bases and J by 5 bases, leaving 8 bases between them. The CDR3 is CASSPSEHQPQHF. The CDR3 nucleotides read TGTGCCAGCTCACCCTCGGAGCATCAGCCCCAGCATTTT.

The genes are TRBV10-2 and TRBJ2-1, with 8 bases lining up with TRBD2. The CDR3 runs to 15 residues. V was clipped by 6 bases and J by 8 bases; unmatched bases: 12. Germline CDR1 and CDR2: WSHSY and SAAADI. The CDR3 DNA reads TGCGCCAGCAGAGTCCCAACCAGCGGGGGTGATGAGCAGTTCTTC. Amino acids: CASRVPTSGGDEQFF.

The CDR3 loop reads CASSPGVQGAYGYTF. CDR3 nucleotide sequence: TGTGCCAGCTCACCGGGTGTACAGGGGGCCTATGGCTACACCTTC. The J gene is TRBJ1-2, the V gene TRBV18; 9 bases map to TRBD1. Germline V gene sequence: CDR1 KGHSH, CDR2 LQKENI. This CDR3 region has 15 residues. With V trimmed by 3 bases and J by 4 bases, 6 bases remained unmatched.

This chain uses TRBV14 with TRBJ2-1, with 9 bases that match TRBD2. Germline CDR1 and CDR2: SGHDN and FVKESK. The V segment lost 3 bases and the J segment 7 bases; nucleotides outside the gene matches: 13. This CDR3 is 17 amino acids long. The CDR3 sequence is CASSHTLGLAKDNEQFF. CDR3 in DNA: TGTGCCAGCAGCCATACACTGGGACTAGCAAAGGATAATGAGCAGTTCTTC.

V is TRBV13 and J is TRBJ2-5; D remains ambiguous. Between the trimmed V and J ends, which lost 2 bases and 5 bases, there was a span of 9 bases. This CDR3 is built from 13 residues. In germline, CDR1 is PRHDT, CDR2 FYEKMQ (reference sequence). The CDR3 DNA reads as TGTGCCAGCAGCTTACTTTCCTTGGAGACCCAGTACTTC. It yields the protein CASSLLSLETQYF. Based on the CDR3 plus reference TRBV13 and TRBJ2-5, the full variable domain is AAGVIQSPRHLIKEKRETATLKCYPIPRHDTVYWYQQGPGQDPQFLISFYEKMQSDKGSIPDRFSAQQFSDYHSELNMSSLELGDSALYFCASSLLSLETQYFGPGTRLLVL.

The rearrangement joins TRBV5-6 to TRBJ2-3, with D perhaps matching TRBD2 (6 bases). V lost 4 bases and J lost 6, with 27 bases in between. Germline values: CDR1 SGHDT, CDR2 YYEEEE. This CDR3 is built from 18 residues. CDR3: CASSPHLGAGPWGDTQYF. DNA for the CDR3: TGTGCCAGCAGCCCCCACCTGGGCGCGGGGCCGTGGGGGGATACGCAGTATTTT.

The chain carries TRBV7-9 and TRBJ1-1; possibly TRBD1 for D (6 bases). V was pared by 6 bases and J by 0 bases, with 20 bases between. The germline CDR1 and CDR2 sequences are SEHNR and FQNEAQ (reference sequence). The CDR3 has 17 amino acids. The CDR3 DNA sequence: TGTGCCAGCAGACCTAGGGGAGGGGGGCGCATGAACACTGAAGCTTTCTTT. It encodes CASRPRGGGRMNTEAFF.

J is TRBJ1-1 and V is TRBV9; D might be TRBD1 (5 bases). The ends were cut back, 6 bases at V and 7 bases at J, with 13 bases in the middle. Germline lookup yields CDR1 SGDLS and CDR2 YYNGEE. The CDR3 is made up of 12 amino acids. The CDR3 coding sequence is TGTGCCAGCACCCGGGGGGAGGGTGAAGCTTTCTTT. This translates into CASTRGEGEAFF.

The chain couples TRBV15 to TRBJ2-7, with D maybe TRBD2 (6 bases). Germline V CDR1 and CDR2: LNHNV, YYDKDF (reference sequence). The V end lost 1 base, the J end lost 4 bases, and 14 bases lay between the germline ends. The length of the CDR3 is 15 residues. The CDR3 loop reads CATSRVEWGEYEQYF. CDR3 DNA: TGTGCCACCAGCAGAGTCGAATGGGGGGAGTACGAGCAGTACTTC.

The V and J genes are TRBV4-3 and TRBJ2-1; unclear D gene. V was shortened by 0 bases and J by 0 bases, with 9 bases between the two germline ends. The CDR3 length is 16 residues. Germline values: CDR1 LGHNA, CDR2 YSLEER. This CDR3 is CASSQDYLSSYNEQFF. The DNA of the CDR3 is TGCGCCAGCAGCCAAGATTATTTGAGCTCCTACAATGAGCAGTTCTTC.

This clone has just one count. This chain joins TRBV6-5 and TRBJ1-3; D remains unclear. Per the germline V gene, CDR1 is MNHEY and CDR2 is SVGAGI. Trimming removed 5 bases at V and 7 bases at J, with 12 bases between. This CDR3 comprises 13 residues. The CDR3 spells CASSPGQRNTIYF. The CDR3 nucleotides are TGTGCCAGCAGTCCCGGGCAGCGGAACACCATATATTTT.

This clone was seen a few times. V usage is TRBV2 and J usage is TRBJ2-1, with a weak D call TRBD2 (7 bases). Germline-derived CDR1 and CDR2 are SNHLY and FYNNEI. The CDR3 contains 15 residues. Trimming removed 2 bases at V and 4 bases at J, with 12 bases between. The CDR3 sequence: CASSEREGQYNEQFF. CDR3 nucleotides: TGTGCCAGCAGTGAAAGGGAGGGACAATACAATGAGCAGTTCTTC.

The chain recombines TRBV5-4 with TRBJ1-2; possible D gene TRBD1, 5 bases. Trimming stripped 2 bases from V and 6 bases from J, with 32 bases between. From germline, CDR1 is SGHNT and CDR2 YYREEE (reference sequence). CDR3 length: 20 residues. CDR3 residues: CASSLDFGSGGIQDSDGYTF. CDR3 DNA: TGTGCCAGCAGCTTAGATTTTGGCTCGGGAGGTATACAGGATTCGGATGGCTACACCTTC.

The chain recombines TRBV2 with TRBJ1-1; no clear D. Trimming removed 0 bases from V and 1 base from J, with 9 bases in between. The CDR3 has 15 amino acids. Germline-derived CDR1 and CDR2 are SNHLY and FYNNEI. The CDR3 DNA reads TGTGCCAGCAGTGAAGCGCCTAGTTGGAACACTGAAGCTTTCTTT. Protein product: CASSEAPSWNTEAFF. Complete variable domain (other parts from reference TRBV2 and TRBJ1-1): EPEVTQTPSHQVTQMGQEVILRCVPISNHLYFYWYRQILGQKVEFLVSFYNNEISEKSEIFDDQFSVERPDGSNFTLKIRSTKLEDSAMYFCASSEAPSWNTEAFFGQGTRLTVV.

J is TRBJ2-7 and V is TRBV20-1, with TRBD2 as a possible D gene (5 bases). Looked up from germline, CDR1 is DFQATT and CDR2 is SNEGSKA (reference sequence). The CDR3 runs to 16 residues. V was trimmed by 3 bases and J by 2 bases, leaving 20 bases between them. The CDR3: CSASPESNLAAYEQYF. The CDR3 coding sequence is TGCAGTGCTAGTCCCGAAAGTAATCTAGCAGCCTACGAGCAGTACTTC.

V gene TRBV29-1 combines with J gene TRBJ2-5, with 14 bases fitting TRBD2. The CDR3 is 14 amino acids. Germline V gene data show CDR1 as SQVTM and CDR2 as ANQGSEA. The junction had 7 bases not matched to a gene; V was cut back by 4 bases and J by 9 bases. The CDR3 reads CSVGTSGGRGAQYF. The CDR3 nucleotides read TGCAGCGTTGGGACTAGCGGGGGGCGCGGGGCCCAGTACTTC.